This TCR beta chain is from a study of Ad26.COV2.S vaccination and SARS-CoV-2 variants. Study summary: Intramuscularly, Ad26.COV2.S was given either once or twice, 56 days apart. The study, taken as a whole, reports: Comparability of non-spike TCR breadth was observed across vaccine and placebo recipients. Spike-specific TCR breadth was greater in vaccine than placebo recipients. Post-vaccination breadth of spike-specific CD8+ and CD4+ T cell responses was reportedly substantial.

To note about this clone: Its antigen is unidentified.

Sequencing used immunoSEQ multiplex PCR; TCRdb keeps in-frame clones, though not all of them. The table lists some 450,000 clones, 90% of them singletons. The treatment: around 19 received Ad26.COV2.S at low or high dose, single or two shots; several received placebo; per-sample allocation not given. The study sampled participants on day 63 after the first vaccine or placebo injection. This sequence originates from a person aged 18-65 years who received the Ad26.COV2.S COVID-19 vaccine or a placebo. The input for sequencing was peripheral blood, taken in a trial of Ad26.COV2.S vaccine versus placebo.

The CDR3 nucleotides read TGTGCCAGCAGCAACACACCGGGACACAAGTACCAAGAGACCCAGTACTTC. It encodes CASSNTPGHKYQETQYF. The chain is built from TRBV6-4 and TRBJ2-5; D may be TRBD1 (6 bases). CDR3 size: 17 residues. Germline CDR1 MRHNA, CDR2 SNTAGT. Trimming pared 6 bases from V and 0 bases from J, leaving 20 bases between.